The 14 T cell receptor beta chains reported below all come from one sample, sequenced in a study of blood T cell repertoires in COVID-19. Clones were sequenced by immunoSEQ multiplex PCR, and TCRdb holds only the in-frame ones, with some missing. There are about 200,000 clones in the sample; 70% to 90% occur only once, and more than 2.5% lies in the top ten. Input material: peripheral blood. These receptors all stem from a man aged 55 to 70 with acute or convalescent COVID-19.

The rearrangement uses TRBV5-4 and TRBJ2-5; the match to TRBD1 covers 7 bases. The trim removed 4 bases at V and 3 bases at J, leaving 3 bases unmatched. The CDR3 sequence is 13 residues long. CDR1 is SGHNT and CDR2 is YYREEE in the germline V gene (reference sequence). CDR3 loop: CASSGDREETQYF. CDR3 coding DNA: TGTGCCAGCAGCGGTGACAGGGAAGAGACCCAGTACTTC.

This clone has only one observation. This sequence joins TRBV7-2 and TRBJ1-5; perhaps TRBD1 as D (6 bases). Trimming removed 1 base from V and 9 bases from J, with 13 bases in between. CDR3 size: 14 residues. Germline V gives CDR1 SGHTA, CDR2 FQGNSA. CDR3 nucleotide sequence: TGTGCCAGCAGCTTAGTAGGGGGGGTTGGGCCCCAGCATTTT. Residues: CASSLVGGVGPQHF.

This rearrangement joins TRBV24-1 to TRBJ2-5; D possibly corresponds to TRBD2 (5 bases). The V end lost 3 bases, the J end lost 2 bases, and 12 bases lay between the germline ends. In germline, CDR1 is KGHDR, CDR2 SFDVKD. This CDR3 spans 15 amino acids. This CDR3 is CATSDSGAGQETQYF. CDR3 DNA: TGTGCCACCAGTGATAGCGGAGCCGGGCAAGAGACCCAGTACTTC.

The chain has TRBV2 and TRBJ2-5; 7 bases align to TRBD2. This CDR3 is 14 amino acids long. Per the germline V gene, CDR1 is SNHLY and CDR2 is FYNNEI. The J segment lost 5 bases and the V segment lost 10 bases, leaving 13 bases of the junction unmatched. The CDR3 DNA reads as TGTGCCATTGATCCTAGCGGCTTCGTCGAGACCCAGTACTTC. This translates into CAIDPSGFVETQYF.

The V call is TRBV3-1 (or the pseudogene TRBV3-2), the J call TRBJ2-3; TRBD2 agrees at 9 bases. Trimming at V came to 6 bases and at J to 4 bases, leaving 8 bases not matched to a gene. CDR3 length equals 15 residues. Germline lookup yields CDR1 LGHDT and CDR2 YNNKEL (reference sequence). The CDR3 loop reads CASSTLAGVSDTQYF. The CDR3 nucleotides are TGTGCCAGCAGTACTTTAGCGGGAGTGTCAGATACGCAGTATTTT.

Only one count was recorded for this clone. The CDR3 nucleotides read TGTGCCAGCAGTACAAGCGGGAGTGGTGAGACCCAGTACTTC. This translates into CASSTSGSGETQYF. The J gene is TRBJ2-5, the V gene TRBV28, with TRBD2 matching 8 bases. The CDR3 has 14 residues. CDR1 and CDR2 from the germline V gene are MDHEN and SYDVKM. J was trimmed by 5 bases and V by 5 bases; bases with no gene match: 7.

This rearrangement joins TRBV5-8 to TRBJ1-3; tentatively, D is TRBD1 (5 bases). Deletions cut 1 base from V and 2 bases from J, with 10 bases between. CDR1 and CDR2 (germline): SGHTS, YDEGEE. The CDR3 is made up of 15 amino acids. CDR3 protein: CASSLRGRTGNTIYF. The CDR3 DNA is TGTGCCAGCAGCTTGCGGGGGAGAACTGGAAACACCATATATTTT.

This rearrangement joins TRBV28 to TRBJ1-3, with TRBD1 matching 7 bases. V was pared by 6 bases and J by 2 bases, with 10 bases of the junction left unmatched. Germline CDR1 reads MDHEN; CDR2 reads SYDVKM. The CDR3 extends over 16 amino acids. The CDR3 nucleotides are TGTGCCAGCAGCTCCCGCCGACAGGGAGCTGGAAACACCATATATTTT. It specifies CASSSRRQGAGNTIYF.

In this sample, this clone turned up a few times. The chain recombines TRBV15 with TRBJ1-1; D gene ambiguous. Germline-derived CDR1 and CDR2 are LNHNV and YYDKDF (reference sequence). This CDR3 region has 16 residues. Trimming left V 2 bases short and J 0 bases short, with 13 bases between. Here the CDR3 reads CATSRSSELMNTEAFF. The CDR3 DNA is TGTGCCACCAGCAGATCTTCCGAGTTGATGAACACTGAAGCTTTCTTT.

This sequence joins TRBV5-4 and TRBJ2-1; 7 bases are a match to TRBD2. J lost 8 bases, V lost 5 bases, and 13 bases had no gene match. The CDR3 loop spans 15 amino acids. Germline loops: CDR1 SGHNT, CDR2 YYREEE (reference sequence). This CDR3 reads CASRESQWEGDEQFF. The CDR3 DNA is TGTGCCAGCAGAGAAAGTCAGTGGGAGGGTGATGAGCAGTTCTTC. Complete variable domain (other parts from reference TRBV5-4 and TRBJ2-1): ETGVTQSPTHLIKTRGQQVTLRCSSQSGHNTVSWYQQALGQGPQFIFQYYREEENGRGNFPPRFSGLQFPNYSSELNVNALELDDSALYLCASRESQWEGDEQFFGPGTRLTVL.

The chain carries TRBV27 and TRBJ2-7; TRBD2 aligns across 8 bases. J lost 5 bases, V lost 6 bases, and 9 bases had no gene match. The CDR3 contains 14 residues. Germline CDR1 is MNHEY and CDR2 is SMNVEV (reference sequence). As DNA, the CDR3 is TGTGCCAGCAGACGGGAGGGAGGCGGGAACGAGCAGTACTTC. Residues: CASRREGGGNEQYF.

The chain carries TRBV7-2 and TRBJ2-7, with 9 bases aligning to TRBD1. Germline CDR1 reads SGHTA; CDR2 reads FQGNSA. Trimming removed 6 bases from V and 5 bases from J; junction bases left unmatched: 8. The CDR3 consists of 14 residues. CDR3 residues: CASRKPGQGHEQYF. The CDR3, as DNA: TGTGCCAGCAGGAAGCCGGGACAGGGCCACGAGCAGTACTTC.

This clone turned up a few times. V usage is TRBV21-1 and J usage is TRBJ2-1; the table names TRBD1, a call not compared with the DNA. TRBV21-1 has pseudogene status. This CDR3 contains 16 residues. CDR3 DNA: TGTGCCAGCAGTGTAAACGACAGGGGATGGAAGGGCGAGCAGTTCTTC. It yields the protein CASSVNDRGWKGEQFF.

The sample holds one count of this clone. V gene TRBV12-3 or TRBV12-4 combines with J gene TRBJ2-7; D unclear. Trimming took 3 bases from V and 0 from J, leaving 6 bases between them. The CDR3 consists of 13 residues. The CDR3, as DNA: TGTGCCAGCAGTTTCCACAACTCCTACGAGCAGTACTTC. Amino acids: CASSFHNSYEQYF.